The sequence of this T cell receptor (beta chain) was determined in a study of T cell responses to AZD1222 COVID-19 vaccine. The CDR3 sequence is 16 residues long. J lost 1 base, V lost 7 bases, and 10 bases had no gene match. The germline gives CDR1 MDHEN, CDR2 SYDVKM. The table came from immunoSEQ multiplex PCR; TCRdb's copy has only in-frame clones and leaves some out. The sample includes 95,000 to 150,000 clones, over 80% of them seen just once. The sample consisted of peripheral blood, taken on day 0 of AZD1222 vaccination. The genes are TRBV28 and TRBJ1-3, with TRBD1 matching 7 bases. This TCR came from an adult in good health. CDR3 region: CASTSDRVISGNTIYF. DNA for the CDR3: TGTGCCAGCACTTCAGACAGGGTTATTTCTGGAAACACCATATATTTT.